These T cell receptor beta chains were read from a single sample in a study of blood T cell repertoires in COVID-19. TCRdb keeps only in-frame clones here, not all; method: immunoSEQ multiplex PCR. Among approximately 140,000 clones listed, around four fifths were seen once. Sequences were obtained from PBMCs or T cells enriched from blood (not recorded which). The receptor set was obtained from a woman between 45 and 65 years old with acute COVID-19. Both conserved end residues are part of each CDR3. Each record gives: D gene, V gene, J gene, clone size, CDR3 DNA, CDR3 protein. D genes are given only for firm matches. A row's size may be missing; if present it is once, few, many or a size class.

TRBD2	TRBV5-1	TRBJ2-7	NA	TGCGCCAGCAGTCCTGGTGGGGCGGGAGTTTCCGAGCAGTACTTC	CASSPGGAGVSEQYF
TRBD1	TRBV7-6	TRBJ1-2	NA	TGTGCCAGCAGCTCATTACCGGGACAGGTCTATGGCTACACCTTC	CASSSLPGQVYGYTF
TRBD1	TRBV19	TRBJ1-6	NA	TGTGCCAGTAGTATAGGGACAGGGGGCGCGAGATCACCCCTCCACTTT	CASSIGTGGARSPLHF
NA	TRBV3-1/TRBV3-2	TRBJ2-7	NA	TGTGCCAGCAGCCAAAGCGGCCTTTACGAGCAGTACTTC	CASSQSGLYEQYF
NA	TRBV28	TRBJ2-1	NA	TGTGCCAGCAGTTCGCTAGGGGTCAATGAGCAGTTCTTC	CASSSLGVNEQFF
NA	TRBV30	TRBJ1-1	NA	TGTGCCTGGAGTGTTATAGGGGGAGCTTTCTTT	CAWSVIGGAFF
NA	TRBV30	TRBJ2-7	NA	TGTGCCTGGAGAGGGGGGGGTAGCTCCTACGAGCAGTACTTC	CAWRGGGSSYEQYF
NA	TRBV29-1	TRBJ2-3	NA	TGCAGCGCTCAAGTAGGGGCAGATACGCAGTATTTT	CSAQVGADTQYF
NA	TRBV11-2	TRBJ2-3	NA	TGTGCCAGCAGCTCGCCCCAGACAGATACGCAGTATTTT	CASSSPQTDTQYF
NA	TRBV3-1/TRBV3-2	TRBJ1-4	NA	TGTGCCAGCAGCCGAACAAAGGGGTTAGCAGGGGAAAAACTGTTTTTT	CASSRTKGLAGEKLFF
NA	TRBV6-2/TRBV6-3	TRBJ1-1	NA	TGTGCCAGCAGTTACGGACAGAACACTGAAGCTTTCTTT	CASSYGQNTEAFF
NA	TRBV6-2/TRBV6-3	TRBJ1-2	NA	TGTGCCAGCAGTTACTTTGGACGGGGAGGAGATGGCTACACCTTC	CASSYFGRGGDGYTF
TRBD1	TRBV11-2	TRBJ1-1	NA	TGTGCCAGCAGCCTCCCGGCAGGGGGCAGTCCTGAAGCTTTCTTT	CASSLPAGGSPEAFF
NA	TRBV7-9	TRBJ1-2	NA	TGTGCCAGCAGCTTATTCGGTGACAGACACCTCTTC	CASSLFGDRHLF
NA	TRBV19	TRBJ1-2	once	TGTGCCAGTAGTGTCCAGACTTCCTTGGGCTATGGCTACACCTTC	CASSVQTSLGYGYTF
NA	TRBV27	TRBJ1-4	NA	TGTGCCAGCAGTTGGCAGGGCAGAACTAATGAAAAACTGTTTTTT	CASSWQGRTNEKLFF
NA	TRBV11-2	TRBJ1-6	NA	TGTGCCAGCAGCTTTCAACGGGGGTCTAATTCACCCCTCCACTTT	CASSFQRGSNSPLHF
NA	TRBV28	TRBJ2-5	NA	TGTGCCAGCAATGGGCCAGGTTGGGGAGGAGAGACCCAGTACTTC	CASNGPGWGGETQYF
NA	TRBV2	TRBJ1-4	once	TGTGCCAGGAAATCTCAGGGGCTTAATGAAAAACTGTTTTTT	CARKSQGLNEKLFF
TRBD2	TRBV4-3	TRBJ2-1	NA	TGCGCCAGCAGCCCCGGACTAGCGGGATCGGTCTACAATGAGCAGTTCTTC	CASSPGLAGSVYNEQFF
NA	TRBV9	TRBJ2-2	NA	TGTGCCAGCAGGAGACTCTTAACCGGGGAGCTGTTTTTT	CASRRLLTGELFF